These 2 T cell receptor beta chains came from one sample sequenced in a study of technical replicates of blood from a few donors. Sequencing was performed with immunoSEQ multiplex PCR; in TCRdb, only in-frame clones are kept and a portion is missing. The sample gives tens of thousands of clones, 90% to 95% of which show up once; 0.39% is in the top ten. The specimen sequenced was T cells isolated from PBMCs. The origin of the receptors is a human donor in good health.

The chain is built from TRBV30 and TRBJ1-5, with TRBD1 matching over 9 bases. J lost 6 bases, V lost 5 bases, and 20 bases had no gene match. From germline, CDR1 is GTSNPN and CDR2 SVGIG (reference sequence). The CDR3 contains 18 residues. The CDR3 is CAWGRSRTGTGQVQPQHF. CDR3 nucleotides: TGTGCCTGGGGCAGATCCCGCACCGGGACAGGGCAGGTTCAGCCCCAGCATTTT.

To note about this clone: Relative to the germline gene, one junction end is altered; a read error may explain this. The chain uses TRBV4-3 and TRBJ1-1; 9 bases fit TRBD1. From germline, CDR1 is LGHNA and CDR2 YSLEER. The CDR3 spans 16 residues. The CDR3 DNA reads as TGCGCCAGCAGCCATCGGGACAGGGAGATGAAAACTGAAGCTTTCTTT. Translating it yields CASSHRDREMKTEAFF.